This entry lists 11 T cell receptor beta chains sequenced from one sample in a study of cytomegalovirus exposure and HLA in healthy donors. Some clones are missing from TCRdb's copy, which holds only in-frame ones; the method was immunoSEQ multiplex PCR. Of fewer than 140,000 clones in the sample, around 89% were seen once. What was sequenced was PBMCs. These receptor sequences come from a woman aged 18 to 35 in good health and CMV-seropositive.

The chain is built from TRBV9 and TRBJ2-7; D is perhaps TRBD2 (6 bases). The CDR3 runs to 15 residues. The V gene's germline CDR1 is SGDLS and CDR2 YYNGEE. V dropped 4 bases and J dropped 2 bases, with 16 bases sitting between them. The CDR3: CASSRAHGTPYEQYF. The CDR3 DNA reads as TGTGCCAGCAGCCGAGCCCACGGGACTCCCTACGAGCAGTACTTC. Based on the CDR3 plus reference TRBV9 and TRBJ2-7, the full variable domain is DSGVTQTPKHLITATGQRVTLRCSPRSGDLSVYWYQQSLDQGLQFLIQYYNGEERAKGNILERFSAQQFPDLHSELNLSSLELGDSALYFCASSRAHGTPYEQYFGPGTRLTVT.

The CDR3: CASSWGQGRYEQYF. CDR3 coding DNA: TGTGCCAGTAGTTGGGGACAGGGGCGATACGAGCAGTACTTC. J is TRBJ2-7 and V is TRBV19; 10 nucleotides align to TRBD1. The CDR3 spans 14 residues. With 5 bases clipped from V and 4 bases from J, the junction kept 5 bases outside the gene matches. Germline V lookup: CDR1 LNHDA, CDR2 SQIVND (reference sequence).

The CDR3 spells CASTFWTGSGNTIYF. CDR3 DNA sequence: TGTGCCAGCACCTTTTGGACAGGCTCTGGAAACACCATATATTTT. The rearrangement links TRBV28 to TRBJ1-3; 7 nucleotides align to TRBD1. The CDR3 loop spans 15 amino acids. Germline-derived CDR1 and CDR2 are MDHEN and SYDVKM. The V segment lost 7 bases and the J segment 0 bases; nucleotides outside the gene matches: 6.

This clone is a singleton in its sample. The CDR3 bases are TGTGCCAGCAGTGAAATTGTTTCCGGGACACATTCCTACGAGCAGTACTTC. This codes for CASSEIVSGTHSYEQYF. The rearrangement links TRBV2 to TRBJ2-7; D perhaps matches TRBD1 (6 bases). Per germline, CDR1 SNHLY and CDR2 FYNNEI. The CDR3 is made up of 17 amino acids. Trimming stripped 2 bases from V and 1 base from J, with 18 bases between.

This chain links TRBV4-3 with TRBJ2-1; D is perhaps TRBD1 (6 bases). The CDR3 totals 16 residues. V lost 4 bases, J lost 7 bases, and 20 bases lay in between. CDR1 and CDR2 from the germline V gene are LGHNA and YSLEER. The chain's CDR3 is CASSPISGTDRNEQFF. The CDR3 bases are TGCGCCAGCAGCCCCATATCCGGGACGGACAGAAATGAGCAGTTCTTC.

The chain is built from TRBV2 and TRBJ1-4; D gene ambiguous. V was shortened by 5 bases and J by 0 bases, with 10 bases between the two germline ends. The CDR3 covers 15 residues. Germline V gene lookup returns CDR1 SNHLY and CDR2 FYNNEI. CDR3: CASSIARATNEKLFF. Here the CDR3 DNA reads TGTGCCAGCAGTATAGCCCGGGCAACTAATGAAAAACTGTTTTTT.

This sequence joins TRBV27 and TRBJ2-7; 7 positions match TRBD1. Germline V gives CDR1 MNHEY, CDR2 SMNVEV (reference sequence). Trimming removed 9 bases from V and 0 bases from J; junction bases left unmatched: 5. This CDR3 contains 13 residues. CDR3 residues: CASKWTGSYEQYF. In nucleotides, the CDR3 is TGTGCCAGTAAATGGACAGGCTCCTACGAGCAGTACTTC.

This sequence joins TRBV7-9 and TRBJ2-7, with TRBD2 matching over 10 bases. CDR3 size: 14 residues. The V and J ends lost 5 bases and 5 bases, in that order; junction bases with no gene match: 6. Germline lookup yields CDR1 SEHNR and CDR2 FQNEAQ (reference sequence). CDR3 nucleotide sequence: TGTGCCAGCAGCCGAGCGGGGGGGGGCGACGAGCAGTACTTC. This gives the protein CASSRAGGGDEQYF.

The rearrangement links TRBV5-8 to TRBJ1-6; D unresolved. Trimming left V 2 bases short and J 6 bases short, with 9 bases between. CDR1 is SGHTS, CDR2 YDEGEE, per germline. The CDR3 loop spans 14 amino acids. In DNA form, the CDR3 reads TGTGCCAGCAGCTTAGGACTCCTTAATTCACCCCTCCACTTT. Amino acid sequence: CASSLGLLNSPLHF.

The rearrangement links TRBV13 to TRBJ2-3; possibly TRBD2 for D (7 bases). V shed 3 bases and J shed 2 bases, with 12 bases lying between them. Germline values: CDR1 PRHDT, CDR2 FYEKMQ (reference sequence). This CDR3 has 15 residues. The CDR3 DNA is TGTGCCAGCAGCTTGGGGGGGGCTAACACAGATACGCAGTATTTT. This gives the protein CASSLGGANTDTQYF.

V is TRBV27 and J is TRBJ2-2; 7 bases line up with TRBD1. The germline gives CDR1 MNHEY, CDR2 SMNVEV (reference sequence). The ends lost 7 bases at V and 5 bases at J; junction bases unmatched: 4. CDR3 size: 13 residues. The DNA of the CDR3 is TGTGCCAGCACCAACAGGGGAACCGGGGAGCTGTTTTTT. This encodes CASTNRGTGELFF.